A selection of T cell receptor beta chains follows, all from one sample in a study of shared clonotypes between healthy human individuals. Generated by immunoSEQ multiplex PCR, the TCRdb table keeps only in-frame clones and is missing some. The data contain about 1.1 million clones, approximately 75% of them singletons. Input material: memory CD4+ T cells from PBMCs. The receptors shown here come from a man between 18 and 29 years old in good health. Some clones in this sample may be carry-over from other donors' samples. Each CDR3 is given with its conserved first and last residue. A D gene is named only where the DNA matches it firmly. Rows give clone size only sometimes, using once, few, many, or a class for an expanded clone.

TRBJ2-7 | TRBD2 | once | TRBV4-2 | CASSQPSGVGYEQYF | TGTGCCAGCAGCCAACCTAGCGGGGTTGGGTACGAGCAGTACTTC
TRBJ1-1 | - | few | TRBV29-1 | CSVEARGKNTEAFF | TGCAGCGTTGAGGCCAGGGGAAAGAACACTGAAGCTTTCTTT
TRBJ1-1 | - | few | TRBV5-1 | CASSGGANTEAFF | TGCGCCAGCAGCGGGGGGGCGAACACTGAAGCTTTCTTT
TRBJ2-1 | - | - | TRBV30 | CAWSWLATNNEQFF | TGTGCCTGGAGTTGGCTAGCGACTAACAATGAGCAGTTCTTC
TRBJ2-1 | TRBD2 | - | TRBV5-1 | CASSLIAGGYNEQFF | TGCGCCAGCAGCTTGATAGCGGGGGGATACAATGAGCAGTTCTTC
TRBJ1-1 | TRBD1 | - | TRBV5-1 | CASSAGGIIAEAFF | TGCGCCAGCAGCGCAGGGGGCATCATCGCTGAAGCTTTCTTT
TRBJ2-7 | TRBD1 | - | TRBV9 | CASSPTGQSSYEQYF | TGTGCCAGCAGCCCCACGGGACAGAGCTCCTACGAGCAGTACTTC
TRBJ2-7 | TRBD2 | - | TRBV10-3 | CAISDSGTSYEQYF | TGTGCCATCAGTGACTCCGGGACTAGCTACGAGCAGTACTTC
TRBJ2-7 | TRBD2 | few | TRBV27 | CASSLVGLAKEQYF | TGTGCCAGCAGTTTAGTGGGACTAGCGAAGGAGCAGTACTTC
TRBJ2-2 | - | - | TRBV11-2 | CASSLDRMSAGELFF | TGTGCCAGCAGCTTAGATAGGATGTCAGCCGGGGAGCTGTTTTTT
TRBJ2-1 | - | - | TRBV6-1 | CASKEGGSSYNEQFF | TGTGCCAGCAAAGAAGGGGGTAGCTCCTACAATGAGCAGTTCTTC
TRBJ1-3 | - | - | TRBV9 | CASSVKAGSGNTIYF | TGTGCCAGCAGCGTAAAGGCAGGCTCCGGAAACACCATATATTTT
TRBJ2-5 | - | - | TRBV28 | CASSPGAGAVRETQYF | TGTGCCAGCAGCCCAGGGGCGGGAGCGGTAAGGGAGACCCAGTACTTC
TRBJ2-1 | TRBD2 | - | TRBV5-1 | CASSVLAGSFNEQFF | TGCGCCAGCAGCGTACTAGCGGGGTCTTTTAATGAGCAGTTCTTC
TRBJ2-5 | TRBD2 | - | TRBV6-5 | CASSWTSGRQETQYF | TGTGCCAGCAGTTGGACTAGCGGGCGCCAAGAGACCCAGTACTTC
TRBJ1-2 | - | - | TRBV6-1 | CASSEVRVAYGYTF | TGTGCCAGCAGTGAAGTCAGGGTCGCCTATGGCTACACCTTC
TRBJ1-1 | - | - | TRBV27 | CASTGLGTEAFF | TGTGCCAGCACCGGCCTGGGCACTGAAGCTTTCTTT
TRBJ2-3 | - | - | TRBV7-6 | CASSLSSASTDTQYF | TGTGCCAGCAGCCTATCCTCGGCAAGCACAGATACGCAGTATTTT
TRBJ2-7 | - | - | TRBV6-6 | CASTPSGGEQYF | TGTGCCAGCACCCCCTCTGGGGGTGAGCAGTACTTC
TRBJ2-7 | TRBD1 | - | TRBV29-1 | CSVEDQGQGAYEQYF | TGCAGCGTTGAAGATCAGGGACAGGGGGCCTACGAGCAGTACTTC
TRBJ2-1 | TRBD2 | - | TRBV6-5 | CASRPSGVFEQFF | TGTGCCAGCAGACCTAGCGGGGTCTTTGAGCAGTTCTTC
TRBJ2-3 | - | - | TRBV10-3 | CAIGRNSGITARYTDTQYF | TGTGCCATCGGACGAAACTCTGGGATCACGGCTCGGTACACAGATACGCAGTATTTT
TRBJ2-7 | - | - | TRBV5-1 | CASSLGPGGGNYEQYF | TGCGCCAGCAGCCTAGGACCAGGAGGTGGAAACTACGAGCAGTACTTC
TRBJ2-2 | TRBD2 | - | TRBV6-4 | CASNQGLANTGELFF | TGTGCCAGCAATCAGGGACTAGCGAACACCGGGGAGCTGTTTTTT
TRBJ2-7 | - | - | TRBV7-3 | CASSLTAGLQYEQYF | TGTGCCAGCAGCTTAACGGCGGGACTCCAATACGAGCAGTACTTC
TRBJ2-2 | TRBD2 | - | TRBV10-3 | CAISGAGGNTGELFF | TGTGCCATCAGCGGAGCGGGAGGGAACACCGGGGAGCTGTTTTTT
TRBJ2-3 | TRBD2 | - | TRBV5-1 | CASSLARSGGRTDTQYF | TGCGCCAGCAGCTTGGCCCGTAGCGGGGGCCGCACAGATACGCAGTATTTT
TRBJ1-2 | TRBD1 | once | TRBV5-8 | CASSLWDRELYGYTF | TGTGCCAGCAGCTTGTGGGACAGGGAACTCTATGGCTACACCTTC
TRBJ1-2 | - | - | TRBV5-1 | CASSFQGGADYGYTF | TGCGCCAGCAGCTTCCAAGGGGGTGCGGACTATGGCTACACCTTC
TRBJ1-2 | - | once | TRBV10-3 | CAISGSPERYTF | TGTGCCATCAGTGGCTCTCCGGAGCGCTACACCTTC
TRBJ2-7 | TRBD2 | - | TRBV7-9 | CASSQSGSMNEQYF | TGTGCCAGCAGCCAGAGCGGGAGTATGAACGAGCAGTACTTC
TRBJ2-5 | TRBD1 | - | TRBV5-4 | CASSPGQASVTQYF | TGTGCCAGCAGCCCCGGACAGGCGTCGGTGACCCAGTACTTC
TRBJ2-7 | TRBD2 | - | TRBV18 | CASSPLTSGSSEQYF | TGTGCCAGCTCACCTCTGACTAGCGGGAGTTCCGAGCAGTACTTC
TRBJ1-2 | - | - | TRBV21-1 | CASSKAQDRGNTSCCYTF | TGTGCCAGCAGCAAAGCCCAGGACAGGGGCAATACCTCTTGTTGCTACACCTTC
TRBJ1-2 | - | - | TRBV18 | CASSPLYRDSNYGYTF | TGTGCCAGCTCACCACTTTACAGGGACTCTAACTATGGCTACACCTTC
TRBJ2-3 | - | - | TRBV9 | CASSVSSTDTQYF | TGTGCCAGCAGCGTCTCTAGCACAGATACGCAGTATTTT
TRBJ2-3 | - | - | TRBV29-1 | CSVEQGDPTDTQYF | TGCAGCGTTGAACAGGGCGATCCCACAGATACGCAGTATTTT
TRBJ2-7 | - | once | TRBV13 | CASSPLRSSYEQYF | TGTGCCAGCAGCCCCCTCCGAAGCTCCTACGAGCAGTACTTC
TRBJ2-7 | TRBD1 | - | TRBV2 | CASSGETGGEQYF | TGTGCCAGCAGTGGAGAGACAGGGGGCGAGCAGTACTTC
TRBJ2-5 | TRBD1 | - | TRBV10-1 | CASSSQGAQETQYF | TGCGCCAGCAGTTCGCAGGGGGCTCAAGAGACCCAGTACTTC
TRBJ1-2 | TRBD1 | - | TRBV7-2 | CASSLIGQGAGYTF | TGTGCCAGCAGCCTTATCGGACAGGGCGCCGGCTACACCTTC
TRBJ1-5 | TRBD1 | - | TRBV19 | CASSITGGRQPQHF | TGTGCCAGTAGTATTACAGGGGGCCGGCAGCCCCAGCATTTT
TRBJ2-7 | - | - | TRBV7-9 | CASSLGAGRSYEQYF | TGTGCCAGCAGCTTAGGGGCAGGGAGGTCCTACGAGCAGTACTTC
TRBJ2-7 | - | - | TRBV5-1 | CAGGLRPGTYEQYF | TGCGCCGGCGGCCTGAGGCCCGGGACCTACGAGCAGTACTTC
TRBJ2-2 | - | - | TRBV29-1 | CSVETPSGELFF | TGCAGCGTTGAAACTCCCTCCGGGGAGCTGTTTTTT
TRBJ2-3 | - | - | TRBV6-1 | CASSVSVWGTDTQYF | TGTGCCAGCAGTGTATCGGTTTGGGGCACAGATACGCAGTATTTT
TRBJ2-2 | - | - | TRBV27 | CASSTTVRNTGELFF | TGTGCCAGCAGTACGACAGTAAGGAACACCGGGGAGCTGTTTTTT
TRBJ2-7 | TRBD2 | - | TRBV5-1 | CASSYHLAGGPGPEQYF | TGCGCCAGCAGCTACCACCTAGCGGGAGGGCCCGGGCCCGAGCAGTACTTC
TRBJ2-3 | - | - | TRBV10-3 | CAIRNTGTITDTQYF | TGTGCCATCAGGAATACCGGGACAATCACAGATACGCAGTATTTT
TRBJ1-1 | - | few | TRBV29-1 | CSVDEIQAEAFF | TGCAGCGTTGACGAGATACAGGCTGAAGCTTTCTTT
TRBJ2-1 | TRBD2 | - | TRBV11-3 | CASSRGSSSGRAPDEQFF | TGTGCCAGCAGCCGAGGGTCATCTAGCGGGAGGGCGCCGGATGAGCAGTTCTTC